This T cell receptor (beta chain) was sequenced during a study of radiotherapy plus CTLA-4 blockade in lung cancer. Study as a whole: Patients showed objective responses in about 20% of cases, and disease control was achieved by about 30%.

This clone has just a few counts. This table comes from immunoSEQ multiplex PCR, and its TCRdb copy is limited to in-frame clones, with some not included. This sample has roughly 62,000 clones; around 69% occur once, and the top ten carry approximately 2.8%. The CDR3 extends over 17 amino acids. Germline values: CDR1 SGHTA, CDR2 FQGNSA. V dropped 1 base and J dropped 2; count of bases not matched to a gene: 7. The sequence was collected from a human donor with non-small cell lung cancer who had a complete response to radiotherapy plus ipilimumab. Sequenced material: peripheral blood, taken from a patient treated with radiotherapy plus ipilimumab. V is TRBV7-2 and J is TRBJ1-5; 8 bases are shared with TRBD1. CDR3 coding DNA: TGTGCCAGCAGCTTAGGAACAGGGGGAATGGGCAATCAGCCCCAGCATTTT. Amino acid sequence: CASSLGTGGMGNQPQHF.